The 8 T cell receptor beta chains listed next were all sequenced from one sample in a study of blood T cell repertoires in COVID-19. Sequencing used immunoSEQ multiplex PCR; TCRdb keeps in-frame clones, though not all of them. The sample shows some 250,000 clones, approximately 86% of them seen only once. What was sequenced was peripheral blood. These receptors were taken from a woman in her sixties or seventies with COVID-19, enrolled during active disease.

The gene calls are TRBV6-2 or TRBV6-3 and TRBJ2-1; 7 nucleotides align to TRBD2. From germline, CDR1 is MNHEY and CDR2 SVGEGT. The CDR3 sequence is 15 residues long. The J segment lost 8 bases and the V segment lost 6 bases, leaving 13 bases of the junction unmatched. CDR3 sequence reads: CASSQQGGGIDEQFF. As DNA, the CDR3 is TGTGCCAGCAGCCAGCAGGGCGGGGGAATCGATGAGCAGTTCTTC.

A single count supports this clone. V and J are TRBV4-2 and TRBJ2-3, with TRBD2 identical over 12 bases. CDR3 size: 16 residues. Germline values: CDR1 LGHNA, CDR2 YNFKEQ. V lost 1 base to trimming and J lost 9 bases; unmatched junction nucleotides: 8. CDR3 in amino acids: CASSQVVTSGRGTQYF. In DNA form, the CDR3 reads TGTGCCAGCAGCCAAGTGGTGACTAGCGGGAGAGGGACGCAGTATTTT.

The chain uses TRBV6-1 and TRBJ2-3; 7 bases line up with TRBD2. J gave up 0 bases and V 2 bases, and 14 bases lay outside the gene matches. The germline V gene has CDR1 MNHNS and CDR2 SASEGT. The CDR3 covers 19 residues. The CDR3 reads CASSERGSTMRASTDTQYF. Written as DNA, the CDR3 is TGTGCCAGCAGTGAACGCGGGAGTACAATGAGGGCTAGCACAGATACGCAGTATTTT.

The genes are TRBV28 and TRBJ1-2; tentatively, D is TRBD1 (5 bases). This CDR3 is built from 13 residues. Germline CDR1 is MDHEN and CDR2 is SYDVKM. The V end was cut by 6 bases, the J end by 6 bases, with 14 bases between. The CDR3 loop is CASSRGWENGYTF. The CDR3 DNA follows: TGTGCCAGCAGCCGGGGGTGGGAAAATGGCTACACCTTC.

The rearrangement links TRBV5-8 to TRBJ1-2; no clear D. Trimming removed 0 bases from V and 4 bases from J, with 16 bases in between. This CDR3 contains 16 residues. Germline assignment: CDR1 SGHTS and CDR2 YDEGEE. CDR3 DNA: TGTGCCAGCAGCTTGGAGTGGGCCGCTCAAGGCTATGGCTACACCTTC. Its protein is CASSLEWAAQGYGYTF. The full variable domain, its missing parts supplied by reference TRBV5-8 and TRBJ1-2, is EAGVTQSPTHLIKTRGQQATLRCSPISGHTSVYWYQQALGLGLQFLLWYDEGEERNRGNFPPRFSGRQFPNYSSELNVNALELEDSALYLCASSLEWAAQGYGYTFGSGTRLTVV.

This clone was picked up a small number of times. This rearrangement joins TRBV28 to TRBJ2-7; tentative D call: TRBD1 (5 bases). V dropped 5 bases and J dropped 2 bases, with 19 bases sitting between them. Germline CDR1 is MDHEN and CDR2 is SYDVKM. The CDR3 is made up of 16 amino acids. CDR3 sequence reads: CASSRKGFASTYEQYF. The CDR3 DNA sequence: TGTGCCAGCAGTCGGAAGGGGTTCGCCAGTACCTACGAGCAGTACTTC.

The rearrangement links TRBV19 to TRBJ2-1; 12 nucleotides line up with TRBD2. The CDR3 has 17 amino acids. V gave up 1 base and J gave up 9 bases; unmatched junction bases: 10. Germline CDR1 is LNHDA and CDR2 is SQIVND (reference sequence). The CDR3 protein is CASSIAGTSGPRGEQFF. For the CDR3, the DNA is TGTGCCAGTAGTATAGCTGGGACTAGCGGGCCTCGGGGTGAGCAGTTCTTC.

This chain uses TRBV6-6 with TRBJ1-5; possibly TRBD1 for D (6 bases). Germline loops: CDR1 MNHNY, CDR2 SVGAGI (reference sequence). With 9 bases removed from V and 2 bases from J, the gap between germline ends came to 17 bases. The CDR3 runs to 15 residues. CDR3: CASTLTGLGNQPQHF. Here the CDR3 DNA reads TGTGCCAGTACCCTTACAGGGCTGGGCAATCAGCCCCAGCATTTT.